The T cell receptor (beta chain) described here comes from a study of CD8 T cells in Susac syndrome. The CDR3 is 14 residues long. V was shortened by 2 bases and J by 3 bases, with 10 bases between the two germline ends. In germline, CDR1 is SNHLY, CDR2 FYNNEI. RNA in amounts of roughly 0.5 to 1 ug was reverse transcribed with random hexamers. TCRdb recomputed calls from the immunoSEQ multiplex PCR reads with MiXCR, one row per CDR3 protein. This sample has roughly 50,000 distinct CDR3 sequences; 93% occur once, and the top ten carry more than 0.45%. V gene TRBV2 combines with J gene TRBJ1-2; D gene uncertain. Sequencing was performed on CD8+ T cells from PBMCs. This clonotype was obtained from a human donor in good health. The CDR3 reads CASSEILIDYGYTF. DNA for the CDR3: TGTGCCAGCAGTGAAATCCTAATAGACTATGGCTACACCTTC.